This section outlines one T cell receptor (beta chain) sequence together with its context. Its antigen is currently unknown. This entry is derived from a study of cytotoxic CD8 clonotypes in ibrutinib-treated CLL. Looking at the study overall: Treatment had run for a median around eleven months, range 6 to 36, when response samples were taken.

General study points: Researchers report that baseline clonality outpaced age-matched healthy donors and tracked circulating CD8+ T-cell counts.

Germline assignment: CDR1 MDHEN and CDR2 SYDVKM. The V gene lost 4 bases and the J gene lost 0 bases, with 18 bases spanning the gap. This CDR3 comprises 17 residues. The method was immunoSEQ multiplex PCR; TCRdb's version includes in-frame clones alone and lacks a portion of them. The data contain tens of thousands of clones, approximately 51% of them singletons. V and J are TRBV28 and TRBJ1-1, with D tentatively TRBD1 (6 bases). The receptor was derived from a human donor with chronic lymphocytic leukemia. The source was PBMCs, collected after 12 months of ibrutinib treatment. The CDR3 nucleotides are TGTGCCAGCAGTTCACAGGGTTGGGGGCACATGAACACTGAAGCTTTCTTT. Its protein product is CASSSQGWGHMNTEAFF.